The rows below give T cell receptor beta chains drawn from one sample of a study of cytomegalovirus exposure and HLA in healthy donors. Profiled with immunoSEQ multiplex PCR; TCRdb holds only in-frame clones, not every one. The sample holds about 78,000 clones, about 96% seen once. Source material: PBMCs. The receptors were sampled from a man aged 18-30 years in good health and CMV-seropositive. CDR3s include the opening cysteine and the closing phenylalanine or tryptophan. A D gene is named only where the DNA matches it firmly. Size values are once, few and many counts, or a class for expanded clones, and some rows have none.

V	J	size	D	CDR3	DNA
TRBV7-2	TRBJ2-1	-	TRBD2	CASSFTGTSGYNEQFF	TGTGCCAGCAGCTTTACCGGGACTAGCGGCTACAATGAGCAGTTCTTC
TRBV30	TRBJ2-2	-	TRBD2	CAWSGRVGRGHTGELFF	TGTGCCTGGAGTGGCCGAGTCGGGAGGGGCCACACCGGGGAGCTGTTTTTT
TRBV28	TRBJ2-6	-	-	CASSGRVSGANVLTF	TGTGCCAGCAGCGGGCGGGTCTCTGGGGCCAACGTCCTGACTTTC
TRBV19	TRBJ2-1	-	-	CASSISATVGEQFF	TGTGCCAGTAGTATATCCGCGACAGTAGGAGAGCAGTTCTTC
TRBV27	TRBJ1-1	-	-	CASRSPGGNTEAFF	TGTGCCAGCAGATCTCCGGGGGGGAACACTGAAGCTTTCTTT
TRBV15	TRBJ1-2	-	-	CATSREGGARGYTF	TGTGCCACCAGCAGAGAAGGGGGAGCTAGGGGCTACACCTTC
TRBV4-1	TRBJ2-5	-	TRBD2	CASSHGTSRETQYF	TGCGCCAGCAGCCACGGGACTAGTAGGGAGACCCAGTACTTC
TRBV23-1	TRBJ2-7	-	-	CASSQSPSSCYEQYF	TGCGCCAGCAGTCAATCGCCTAGCTCTTGCTACGAGCAGTACTTC
TRBV7-8	TRBJ2-7	-	TRBD2	CASSRTSGSYEQYF	TGTGCCAGCAGTCGAACTAGCGGGAGCTACGAGCAGTACTTC
TRBV19	TRBJ2-7	few	-	CASSGTWYYEQYF	TGTGCCAGTAGTGGGACATGGTATTACGAGCAGTACTTC
TRBV5-6	TRBJ1-1	-	-	CASSLGGIGTEAFF	TGTGCCAGCAGCTTGGGGGGCATAGGCACTGAAGCTTTCTTT
TRBV10-3	TRBJ2-7	-	TRBD2	CAISEYGLAGGIDEQYF	TGTGCCATCAGTGAATACGGACTAGCGGGAGGGATCGACGAGCAGTACTTC
TRBV5-1	TRBJ2-3	-	TRBD2	CASSLYGLGATLTDTQYF	TGCGCCAGCAGCTTGTACGGACTAGGAGCGACACTCACAGATACGCAGTATTTT
TRBV4-2	TRBJ2-5	once	TRBD1	CASSRQGLGETQYF	TGTGCCAGCAGCCGACAGGGATTGGGAGAGACCCAGTACTTC
TRBV27	TRBJ2-7	few	TRBD2	CASSSGTSGGTYEQYF	TGTGCCAGCAGTTCCGGGACTAGCGGGGGAACCTACGAGCAGTACTTC
TRBV30	TRBJ2-7	-	-	CAWGGGLEQYF	TGTGCCTGGGGAGGAGGGCTCGAGCAGTACTTC
TRBV5-6	TRBJ2-3	-	-	CASSGQTIETDTQYF	TGTGCCAGCTCAGGGCAGACCATCGAGACTGATACGCAGTATTTT
TRBV15	TRBJ1-1	-	-	CATSRDSPTLNTEAFF	TGTGCCACCAGCAGAGATAGCCCGACCTTGAACACTGAAGCTTTCTTT
TRBV14	TRBJ1-2	-	TRBD1	CASSQGHSWDRDGYTF	TGTGCCAGCAGCCAAGGCCATTCCTGGGACAGGGATGGCTACACCTTC
TRBV27	TRBJ2-1	once	-	CASQEGGSYNEQFF	TGTGCCAGCCAGGAGGGCGGGTCCTACAATGAGCAGTTCTTC
TRBV5-1	TRBJ2-7	-	-	CASSSEGLSGYEQYF	TGCGCCAGCAGCTCTGAAGGCCTTAGCGGCTACGAGCAGTACTTC
TRBV29-1	TRBJ2-1	-	-	CSVEDQGVGNEQFF	TGCAGCGTTGAAGATCAAGGGGTAGGCAATGAGCAGTTCTTC
TRBV28	TRBJ1-4	once	-	CASSTGGVDEKLFF	TGTGCCAGCAGTACGGGGGGCGTTGACGAAAAACTGTTTTTT
TRBV19	TRBJ1-4	-	-	CASKGGSGLVWTNEKLFF	TGTGCCAGCAAGGGAGGGTCTGGATTGGTCTGGACTAATGAAAAACTGTTTTTT
TRBV23-1	TRBJ1-1	-	TRBD1	CASSWTGGAGTEAFF	TGCGCCAGCAGCTGGACAGGGGGCGCGGGGACTGAAGCTTTCTTT
TRBV5-1	TRBJ2-7	-	-	CASSLVELYDNYEQYF	TGCGCCAGCAGCTTGGTCGAGTTGTATGATAACTACGAGCAGTACTTC
TRBV21-1	TRBJ2-1	-	-	CASVAGYQSAYNEQFF	TGTGCCAGCGTAGCGGGGTACCAGTCGGCGTACAATGAGCAGTTCTTC
TRBV6-6	TRBJ1-2	-	TRBD1	CASSYPPGQATYGYTF	TGTGCCAGCAGTTACCCCCCCGGACAGGCGACGTATGGCTACACCTTC
TRBV10-1	TRBJ1-5	-	-	CASSEDDSPEEPQHF	TGCGCCAGCAGTGAGGACGACAGCCCCGAAGAGCCCCAGCATTTT
TRBV9	TRBJ2-5	-	TRBD2	CASSVGGGGTSGRETQYF	TGTGCCAGCAGCGTTGGGGGTGGGGGGACTAGCGGCAGGGAGACCCAGTACTTC
TRBV4-2	TRBJ2-5	-	-	CASSQDTGTQYF	TGTGCCAGCAGCCAAGATACGGGGACCCAGTACTTC
TRBV5-5	TRBJ1-5	-	-	CASSRTQKWYSNQPQHF	TGTGCCAGCAGCAGGACACAAAAATGGTATAGCAATCAGCCCCAGCATTTT
TRBV11-2	TRBJ2-3	-	-	CASTHFTDTQYF	TGTGCCAGCACCCACTTCACAGATACGCAGTATTTT
TRBV27	TRBJ1-4	-	TRBD1	CASRRDRGNEKLFF	TGTGCCAGCAGGAGGGACAGGGGAAATGAAAAACTGTTTTTT
TRBV6-5	TRBJ2-2	-	-	CASSYSRGSIHGELFF	TGTGCCAGCAGTTACTCAAGGGGGTCAATCCACGGGGAGCTGTTTTTT
TRBV11-2	TRBJ2-2	-	-	CASSLREAGNTGELFF	TGTGCCAGCAGCTTAAGGGAAGCGGGGAACACCGGGGAGCTGTTTTTT
TRBV30	TRBJ1-3	-	-	CAWSKRDSGNTIYF	TGTGCCTGGAGTAAGAGGGATTCTGGAAACACCATATATTTT
TRBV5-4	TRBJ2-1	once	TRBD1	CASSNPGTAYNEQFF	TGTGCCAGCAGCAACCCCGGGACAGCTTACAATGAGCAGTTCTTC
TRBV7-3	TRBJ2-1	-	-	CASSLGGSFNNEQFF	TGTGCCAGCAGCTTAGGGGGCTCCTTCAACAATGAGCAGTTCTTC
TRBV5-1	TRBJ2-1	-	-	CASSLSWGDSYNEQFF	TGCGCCAGCAGCTTGTCTTGGGGGGATTCCTACAATGAGCAGTTCTTC
TRBV9	TRBJ1-2	-	TRBD1	CASSVEPQGAEGYTF	TGTGCCAGCAGCGTCGAACCACAGGGGGCGGAGGGCTACACCTTC
TRBV2	TRBJ2-2	once	-	CASRNRITGELFF	TGTGCCAGCCGTAACAGAATCACCGGGGAGCTGTTTTTT
TRBV10-2	TRBJ2-4	once	TRBD2	CASSEWLAGGRGKNIQYF	TGCGCCAGCAGTGAATGGCTAGCGGGAGGGCGGGGCAAAAACATTCAGTACTTC
TRBV2	TRBJ2-2	-	TRBD2	CASSEGAGGWTGELFF	TGTGCCAGCAGTGAAGGGGCGGGAGGTTGGACCGGGGAGCTGTTTTTT
TRBV30	TRBJ1-3	-	-	CASETRGGNTIYF	TGTGCCTCCGAGACCAGGGGCGGAAACACCATATATTTT
TRBV27	TRBJ2-2	-	TRBD1	CASSLYWGQGPHTGELFF	TGTGCCAGCAGTTTATATTGGGGACAGGGGCCTCACACCGGGGAGCTGTTTTTT
TRBV28	TRBJ2-6	-	TRBD2	CASALAEISGANVLTF	TGTGCCAGCGCGCTAGCGGAGATCTCTGGGGCCAACGTCCTGACTTTC
TRBV13	TRBJ2-2	-	-	CASSLGTTTGELFF	TGTGCCAGCAGCTTAGGGACAACCACCGGGGAGCTGTTTTTT
TRBV6-5	TRBJ2-5	-	-	CASVQQETQYF	TGTGCCAGCGTGCAGCAAGAGACCCAGTACTTC
TRBV5-1	TRBJ1-1	-	TRBD1	CASSFRGRENTEAFF	TGCGCCAGCAGCTTCAGGGGGAGAGAGAACACTGAAGCTTTCTTT
TRBV27	TRBJ2-7	-	-	CASRSILQAYEQYF	TGTGCCAGCAGGAGTATCCTACAGGCTTACGAGCAGTACTTC